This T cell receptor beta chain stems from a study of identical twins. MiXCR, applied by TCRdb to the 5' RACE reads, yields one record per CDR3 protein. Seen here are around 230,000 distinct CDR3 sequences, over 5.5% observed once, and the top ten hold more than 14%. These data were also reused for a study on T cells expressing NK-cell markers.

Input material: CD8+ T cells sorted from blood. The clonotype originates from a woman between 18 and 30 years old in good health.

This CDR3 reads CASGRYTTDTQYF. CDR3 DNA sequence: TGTGCCAGTGGTCGTTATACCACAGATACGCAGTATTTT. This chain uses TRBV6-2 or TRBV6-3 with TRBJ2-3, with no clear D. V lost 9 bases and J lost 2, with 12 bases in between. The germline CDR1 and CDR2 sequences are MNHEY and SVGEGT. The CDR3 is made up of 13 amino acids.